Given below is one T cell receptor beta chain in context. This record comes from a study of human T cells and chemical hapten exposure. About the research overall: Epicutaneous patch tests delivered 0.01% DPC to the upper back, with evaluation at 6 days.

The time point denotes: patch test 2, 6 weeks after DPC sensitization. Treatment defined: therapeutic diphenylcyclopropenone sensitization with weekly scalp DPC. Each donor was an alopecia patient between 18 and 70 years of age who qualified for DPC. It was unfractionated whole blood from which total RNA was extracted. TCRdb ran MiXCR on the RACE reads and lists one entry per CDR3 protein. Found here are tens of thousands of distinct CDR3 sequences, 6.5% to 8% of them singletons; the top ten hold under 1.5%. Trimming removed 5 bases at V and 0 bases at J, with 12 bases between. The CDR3 totals 15 residues. Germline assignment: CDR1 MNHNS and CDR2 SASEGT.

V usage is TRBV6-1 and J usage is TRBJ2-3; D ambiguous. Sequenced material: whole blood, taken in connection with sensitization to the hapten diphenylcyclopropenone (DPC). The source is a woman in her 30s with alopecia areata. Some clones in this sample may be carry-over from other donors' samples. The CDR3 is CASSRVQLSTDTQYF. As DNA, the CDR3 is TGTGCCAGCAGTAGGGTCCAGCTTAGCACAGATACGCAGTATTTT.